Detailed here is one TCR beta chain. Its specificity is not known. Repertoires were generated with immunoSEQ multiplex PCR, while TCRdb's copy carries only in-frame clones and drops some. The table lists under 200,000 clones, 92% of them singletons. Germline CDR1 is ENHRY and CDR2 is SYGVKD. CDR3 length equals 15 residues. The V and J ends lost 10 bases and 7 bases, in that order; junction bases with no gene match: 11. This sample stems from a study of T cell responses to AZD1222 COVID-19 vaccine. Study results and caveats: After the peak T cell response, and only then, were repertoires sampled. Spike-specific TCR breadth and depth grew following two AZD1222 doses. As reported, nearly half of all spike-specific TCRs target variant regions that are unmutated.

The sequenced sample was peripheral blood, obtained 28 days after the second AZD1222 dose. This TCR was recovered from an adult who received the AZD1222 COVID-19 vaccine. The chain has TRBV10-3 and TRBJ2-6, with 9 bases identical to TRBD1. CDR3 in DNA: TGTGCCACCGGGACAGGGAGATCAGGTGCCAACGTCCTGACTTTC. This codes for CATGTGRSGANVLTF.